This TCR beta chain appears in the sequencing data of a study of blood T cell repertoires in COVID-19. Looking at the study overall: Collection of acute and convalescent COVID-19 samples took place in the United States, Italy and Spain. PBMCs, B-cell-depleted T cells, or T cells provided the cDNA or gDNA that made up the material.

In the original processing: Nucleated cell counts were estimated from reference gene primer amplification. Assay used: immunoSEQ multiplex PCR; TCRdb lists only in-frame clones, some missing. The DNA gave D and trimming, while V, J and clone size come from that table. Of more than 95,000 clones in the sample, almost 80% were seen once. Germline V gene lookup returns CDR1 DFQATT and CDR2 SNEGSKA (reference sequence). The CDR3 covers 11 residues. V lost 3 bases and J 9 bases, leaving 9 bases between the germline ends. The sequence came from a human donor in a cohort sampled during active COVID-19. The chain carries TRBV20-1 and TRBJ2-1; D perhaps matches TRBD2 (5 bases). The material sequenced was peripheral blood. The CDR3 loop is CSARGATEQFF. Written as DNA, the CDR3 is TGCAGTGCTAGGGGAGCTACTGAGCAGTTCTTC.